This entry describes one TCR beta chain. Its antigen is still unknown. No base qualities exist here, and no much larger clone lies one base off it. The junction shows trimming of 7 bases on V and 5 bases on J, and the gene matches do not reach 9 bases of it. According to the germline V gene, CDR1 reads SNHLY and CDR2 reads FYNNEI. The CDR3 covers 14 residues, taking in both the cysteine and the phenylalanine. CDR3 DNA only is kept here, 42 bases in frame from base 1. These data are taken from a study of blood T cells in healthy people across ages (dated by TCRdb to about 2015). Broadly, across the study: In model experiments, template switching captured about one uniquely barcoded TCR beta cDNA molecule for every two T cells. Age-related changes in TCR beta repertoire diversity were measured in the study by deep sequencing normalized with unique cDNA molecular identifiers. Donors were grouped into four age groups: young (average roughly 15 years), middle-aged (about 38), aged (approximately 67) and long-lived (around 80). To avoid experimental bias, donors of different ages were randomly spread across the sequencing lanes. Two additional independent replicas of 1 million unique cDNA reads from the same blood draw were analyzed for two donors (one aged 18 to 30 and one aged 80 or older). Broader findings and caveats from the paper: Donor CMV infection status was unknown, potentially confounding age-related changes in expanded clonotypes. Observed TCR beta diversity per million T cells fell roughly linearly with age, and a significant reduction was already apparent by age roughly 40. Conclusive comparison of naive and antigen-experienced compartments was prevented by the profiling of bulk unsorted PBMCs. There was a strong correlation between observed TCR beta diversity and the percentage of naive T cells measured by flow cytometry. Estimates of total diversity based on one million sequenced T cells were regarded as lower bounds and as underestimates. The long-lived group showed more naive CD4+ T cells, fewer expanded clones and increased TCR diversity than the aged group, suggesting age selection.

The roughly 39 donors, aged 6 to 90 years, were systemically healthy Caucasian individuals from Russia. Roughly 10 milliliters of peripheral blood were drawn from each donor into EDTA-treated Vacutainer tubes. Ficoll-Paque density-gradient centrifugation was used to isolate PBMCs, with at least 6 million obtained per sample. Total RNA, at least 6 micrograms per sample, was extracted from PBMCs with Trizol reagent. The percentages of naive CD45RAhigh/CD27high T cells were determined by flow cytometry on a PBMC aliquot from every donor. Library prep was done by 5' RACE. The run used an Illumina HiSeq 2500. A second roughly 6 to 11 cycle PCR used a sample-barcoded 5' primer and a J-beta primer mix. A unique molecular identifier was introduced onto each TCR beta cDNA molecule by a template-switch 5' adaptor carrying 12 random nucleotides. At least 3 million CDR3-containing paired-end reads were obtained from each sample. All of the RNA was converted into first-strand cDNA using the Mint cDNA synthesis kit, with a TRBC-specific oligonucleotide serving as the primer. Following uracil-DNA glycosylase treatment, a first 18-cycle PCR with universal primers M1SS and BC2_uni_R was performed on all cDNA. In the source study's methods: For normalization, 1 million high-quality reads were randomly selected from each sample, with every read carrying a distinct molecular identifier. Reads sharing molecular identifiers were discarded rather than binned into consensus sequences. MiTCR, run with a Q25 quality threshold and the strictest error-elimination algorithm, handled CDR3 identification, clonotype clustering and error correction. A nonparametric unseen species model with Euler transformation was used to estimate lower-bound total TCR beta diversity. TCRdb reanalyzed the raw reads on its own, using fastp at Q25 for trimming and MiXCR for clone calling, and kept in-frame beta chains. Every CDR3 protein is listed once, alongside the most common genes and DNA of its rows. These V and J calls derive from TCRdb rather than the authors' analysis. The sample table lists around 620,000 distinct CDR3 sequences, 25% to 30% of them with a count of one. The ten biggest clones cover around 18% of the sample.

The source material was blood. The source is a woman aged 70 to 79 in good health. The V and J segments used are TRBV2 and TRBJ1-2, with 8 bases aligning to TRBD1. Here the CDR3 is given as CASIAGGYGYGYTF. In nucleotides, the sequence is TGTGCCAGCATAGCAGGGGGCTATGGATATGGCTACACCTTC.